A single sample is the source of the 2 T cell receptor beta chains below, sequenced in a study of cytomegalovirus exposure and HLA in healthy donors. 60 Vbeta and 13 Jbeta primers were used in PCR. The table came from immunoSEQ multiplex PCR; TCRdb's copy has only in-frame clones and leaves some out. Of 130,000 to 150,000 clones in the sample, 73% were seen once. Sequencing used PBMCs. These receptor sequences come from a human donor in good health.

This clone was seen only a few times. This rearrangement joins TRBV6-1 to TRBJ2-2; 7 nucleotides agree with TRBD1. Trimming at V came to 10 bases and at J to 5 bases, leaving 7 bases not matched to a gene. CDR3 length: 13 residues. The germline V gene encodes CDR1 MNHNS and CDR2 SASEGT. The CDR3 sequence is CAIPNRGTGELFF. CDR3 nucleotides: TGTGCCATTCCAAACAGGGGAACCGGGGAGCTGTTTTTT.

The genes are TRBV6-1 and TRBJ2-5; TRBD2 might be the D (5 bases). The V end lost 4 bases, the J end lost 7 bases, and 13 bases lay between the germline ends. This CDR3 region has 13 residues. The V gene's germline CDR1 is MNHNS and CDR2 SASEGT. CDR3 residues: CASSGESLGTQYF. The CDR3 DNA reads as TGTGCCAGCAGTGGGGAGTCCCTCGGGACCCAGTACTTC.